This T cell receptor (beta chain) was sequenced for a study of response to subunit inactivated influenza vaccine. This clonotype was recorded a few times. One entry per CDR3 protein results from TCRdb running MiXCR on the RT-PCR reads. The table records just under 550,000 distinct CDR3 sequences, around 25% of them present only once. Germline CDR1 reads SGHVS; CDR2 reads FQNEAQ. The CDR3 totals 14 residues. Trimming stripped 2 bases from V and 5 bases from J, with 9 bases between. These data were likewise used in another study, on T cells expressing NK-cell markers. As reported in that work: With UMIs, 5'RACE template switching was used to make TCR beta cDNA. Most of the eight sequenced donors tested HCMV-seropositive; one tested seronegative. In about 6 donors, dominant CD3+CD56+NKG2C+ clones formed about 1.0-8% of CD8+ cells.

The V call is TRBV7-8, the J call TRBJ2-2; D gene uncertain. This TCR derives from a man aged 50-59 years who received an inactivated influenza vaccine. The starting material was CD4+ T cells sorted from PBMCs, obtained roughly 12 days after vaccination. The CDR3 region is CASSLMGWTGELFF. The CDR3 nucleotides are TGTGCCAGCAGCTTAATGGGTTGGACCGGGGAGCTGTTTTTT.